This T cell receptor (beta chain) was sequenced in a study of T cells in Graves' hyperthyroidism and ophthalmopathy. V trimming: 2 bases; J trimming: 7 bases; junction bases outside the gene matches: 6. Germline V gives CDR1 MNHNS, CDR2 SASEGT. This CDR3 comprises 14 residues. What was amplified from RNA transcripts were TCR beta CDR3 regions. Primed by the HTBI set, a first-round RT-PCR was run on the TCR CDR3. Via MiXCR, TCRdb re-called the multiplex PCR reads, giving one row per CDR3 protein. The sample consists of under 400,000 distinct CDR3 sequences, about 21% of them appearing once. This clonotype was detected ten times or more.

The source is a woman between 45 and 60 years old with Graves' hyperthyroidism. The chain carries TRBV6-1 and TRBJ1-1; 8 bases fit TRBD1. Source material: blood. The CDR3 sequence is CASSETGGTGEAFF. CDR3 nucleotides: TGTGCCAGCAGTGAAACAGGCGGGACAGGTGAAGCTTTCTTT.